The entry that follows covers one TCR beta chain sequence. The antigen remains unidentified. In germline, CDR1 is ENHRY, CDR2 SYGVKD. This CDR3 contains 18 residues. V dropped 0 bases and J dropped 5; count of bases not matched to a gene: 12. Measured with immunoSEQ multiplex PCR; TCRdb has only the in-frame clones, and not every one. Here the sample spans roughly 20,000 clones, about nine tenths being singletons. The sample belongs to a study of graft-versus-host responses after intestinal transplantation. Study summary: Every transplant recipient was induced with anti-thymocyte globulin, then maintained on tacrolimus and steroids for about 3 years.

Study conclusions and caveats: The marrow of recipients harbored GvH clones, and ileum or blood showed some of them first.

The source is a human patient who received an intestinal transplant, so some T cells may come from the graft donor. The specimen was PBMCs, collected approximately 33 weeks after intestinal transplant. The chain links TRBV10-3 to TRBJ2-3, with 9 bases lining up with TRBD2. The CDR3, as DNA: TGTGCCATCAGTGAGTCAAGGGCTAGCGGGGTGCAGGGAGATACGCAGTATTTT. Protein sequence: CAISESRASGVQGDTQYF.